The source of this T cell receptor beta chain is a study of lymphopenia after photon versus proton radiotherapy. Study-wide findings and caveats: A bigger post-nadir fall in TCR diversity correlated inversely with survival time in deceased patients. Photon-treated patients lost naive T cells and TCR diversity; proton-treated stayed stable. Post-nadir diversity loss with photons came from oligoclonal expansion, particularly CD8+ Temra cells.

CDR1 SGHVS and CDR2 FQNEAQ come from the germline V gene. Deletions cut 5 bases from V and 5 bases from J, with 16 bases between. The CDR3 has 15 residues. On this clone: What it binds is not known.

Assay: immunoSEQ multiplex PCR; the TCRdb copy retains only in-frame clones and omits some. The table has around 19,000 clones, 92% seen once; the top ten hold over 1.5%. J is TRBJ2-1 and V is TRBV7-8, with D maybe TRBD2 (5 bases). This TCR derives from a woman aged 40 to 50 with cholangiocarcinoma. Source: peripheral blood, taken from a patient treated with photon-based radiotherapy. In DNA form, the CDR3 reads TGTGCCAGCAGCCGTGGACTGCGTGGTGACAATGAGCAGTTCTTC. Protein product: CASSRGLRGDNEQFF.